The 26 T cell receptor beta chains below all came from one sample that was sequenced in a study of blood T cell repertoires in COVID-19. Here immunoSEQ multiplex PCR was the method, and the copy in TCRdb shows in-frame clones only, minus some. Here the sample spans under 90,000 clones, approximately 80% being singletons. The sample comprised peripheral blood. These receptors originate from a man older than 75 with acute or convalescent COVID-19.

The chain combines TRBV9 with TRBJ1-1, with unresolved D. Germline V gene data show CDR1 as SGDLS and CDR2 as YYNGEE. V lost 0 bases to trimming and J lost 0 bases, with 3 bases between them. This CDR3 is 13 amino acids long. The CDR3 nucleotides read TGTGCCAGCAGCGTAGTTATGAACACTGAAGCTTTCTTT. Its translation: CASSVVMNTEAFF. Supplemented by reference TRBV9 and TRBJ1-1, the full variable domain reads DSGVTQTPKHLITATGQRVTLRCSPRSGDLSVYWYQQSLDQGLQFLIQYYNGEERAKGNILERFSAQQFPDLHSELNLSSLELGDSALYFCASSVVMNTEAFFGQGTRLTVV.

The CDR3 loop reads CASTGQEHSYEQYF. CDR3 coding DNA: TGTGCCAGCACAGGACAGGAACACTCCTACGAGCAGTACTTC. The V and J genes are TRBV7-2 and TRBJ2-7; 7 bases fit TRBD1. CDR3 length: 14 amino acids. Per germline, CDR1 SGHTA and CDR2 FQGNSA. V shed 7 bases and J 0 bases; nucleotides not matched to a gene: 6.

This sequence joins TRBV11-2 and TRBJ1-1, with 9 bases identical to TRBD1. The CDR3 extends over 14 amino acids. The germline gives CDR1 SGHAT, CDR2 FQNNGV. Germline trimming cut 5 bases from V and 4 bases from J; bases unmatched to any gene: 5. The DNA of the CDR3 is TGTGCCAGCAGCCACAGGGGGCAGGGCACTGAAGCTTTCTTT. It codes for CASSHRGQGTEAFF.

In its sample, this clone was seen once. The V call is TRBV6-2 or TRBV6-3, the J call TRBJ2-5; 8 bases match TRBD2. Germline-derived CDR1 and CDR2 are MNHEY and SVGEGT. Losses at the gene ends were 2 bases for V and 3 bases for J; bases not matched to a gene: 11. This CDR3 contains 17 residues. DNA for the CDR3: TGTGCCAGCAGTTACCCCCGGGGGGGGTTCACTAAAGAGACCCAGTACTTC. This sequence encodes CASSYPRGGFTKETQYF.

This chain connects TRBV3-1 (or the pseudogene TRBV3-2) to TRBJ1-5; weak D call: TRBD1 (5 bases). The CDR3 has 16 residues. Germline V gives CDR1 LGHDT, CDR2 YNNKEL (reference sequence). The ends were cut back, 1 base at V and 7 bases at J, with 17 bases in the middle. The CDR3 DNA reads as TGTGCCAGCAGCCAAGGAGCGACAGAGAGTAAACAGCCCCAGCATTTT. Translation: CASSQGATESKQPQHF.

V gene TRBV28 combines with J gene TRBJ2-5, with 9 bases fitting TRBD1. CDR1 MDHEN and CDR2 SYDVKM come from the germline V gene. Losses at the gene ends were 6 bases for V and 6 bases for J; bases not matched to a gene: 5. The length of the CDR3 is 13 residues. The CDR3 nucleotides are TGTGCCAGCAGACGGGACAGGGTTAAGACCCAGTACTTC. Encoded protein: CASRRDRVKTQYF.

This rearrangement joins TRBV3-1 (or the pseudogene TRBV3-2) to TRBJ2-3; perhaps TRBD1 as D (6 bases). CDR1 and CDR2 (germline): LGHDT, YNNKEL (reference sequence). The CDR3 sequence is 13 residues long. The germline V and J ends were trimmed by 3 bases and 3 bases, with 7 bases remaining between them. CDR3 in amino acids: CASSQRGTDTQYF. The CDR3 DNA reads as TGTGCCAGCAGCCAGAGGGGGACAGATACGCAGTATTTT.

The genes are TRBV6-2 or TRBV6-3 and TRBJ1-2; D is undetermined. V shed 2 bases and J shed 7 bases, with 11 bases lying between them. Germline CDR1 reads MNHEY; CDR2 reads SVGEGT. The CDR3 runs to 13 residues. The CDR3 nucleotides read TGTGCCAGCAGTTACGCGGAGGCAGGTGGCTACACCTTC. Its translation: CASSYAEAGGYTF.

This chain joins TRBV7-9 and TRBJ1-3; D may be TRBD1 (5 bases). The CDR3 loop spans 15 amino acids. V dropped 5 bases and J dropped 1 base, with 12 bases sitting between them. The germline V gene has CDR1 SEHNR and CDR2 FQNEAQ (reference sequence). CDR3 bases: TGTGCCAGCAGCCCCAGGGCACAGTCTGGAAACACCATATATTTT. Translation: CASSPRAQSGNTIYF.

The CDR3 sequence is CATSDSKETQYF. The CDR3 nucleotides read TGTGCCACCAGTGATTCAAAAGAGACCCAGTACTTC. V gene TRBV24-1 combines with J gene TRBJ2-5; D is unclear. V was trimmed by 2 bases and J by 3 bases, leaving 3 bases between them. The CDR3 has 12 amino acids. Germline V gene lookup returns CDR1 KGHDR and CDR2 SFDVKD.

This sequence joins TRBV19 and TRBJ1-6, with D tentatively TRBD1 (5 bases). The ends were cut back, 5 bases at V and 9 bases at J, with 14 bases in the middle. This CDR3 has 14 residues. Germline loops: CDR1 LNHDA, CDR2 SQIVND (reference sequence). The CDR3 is CASSLQGRRSPLHF. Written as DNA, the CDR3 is TGTGCCAGTAGTTTGCAGGGTCGGCGTTCACCCCTCCACTTT.

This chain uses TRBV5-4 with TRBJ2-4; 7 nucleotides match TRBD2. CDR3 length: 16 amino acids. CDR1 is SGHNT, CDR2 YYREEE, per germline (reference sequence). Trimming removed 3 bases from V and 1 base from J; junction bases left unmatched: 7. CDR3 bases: TGTGCCAGCAGCTCCGGACTAGTCGGGGCCAAAAACATTCAGTACTTC. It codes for CASSSGLVGAKNIQYF.

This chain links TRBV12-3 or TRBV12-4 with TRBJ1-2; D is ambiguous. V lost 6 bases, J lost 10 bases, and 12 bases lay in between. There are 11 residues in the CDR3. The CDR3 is CASSQNTYYTF. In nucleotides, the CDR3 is TGTGCCAGCAGCCAGAACACGTACTACACCTTC.

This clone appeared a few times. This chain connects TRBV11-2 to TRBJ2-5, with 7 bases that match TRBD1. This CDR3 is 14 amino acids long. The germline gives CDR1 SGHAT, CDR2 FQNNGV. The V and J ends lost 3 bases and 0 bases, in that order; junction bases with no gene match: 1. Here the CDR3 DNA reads TGTGCCAGCAGCTTGGGGACAGACCAAGAGACCCAGTACTTC. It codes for CASSLGTDQETQYF.

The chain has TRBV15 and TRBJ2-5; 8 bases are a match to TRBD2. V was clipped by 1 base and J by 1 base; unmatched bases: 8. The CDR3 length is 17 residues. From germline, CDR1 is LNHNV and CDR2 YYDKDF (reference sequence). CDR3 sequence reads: CATSRGEVAGSQETQYF. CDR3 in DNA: TGTGCCACCAGCAGAGGGGAAGTAGCGGGGTCCCAAGAGACCCAGTACTTC.

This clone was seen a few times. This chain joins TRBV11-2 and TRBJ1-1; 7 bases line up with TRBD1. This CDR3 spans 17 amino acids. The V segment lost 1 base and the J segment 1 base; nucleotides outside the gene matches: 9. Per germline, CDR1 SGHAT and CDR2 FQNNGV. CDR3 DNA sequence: TGTGCCAGCAGCTTAGGCACTGCAGGGGGTGAGAACACTGAAGCTTTCTTT. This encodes CASSLGTAGGENTEAFF.

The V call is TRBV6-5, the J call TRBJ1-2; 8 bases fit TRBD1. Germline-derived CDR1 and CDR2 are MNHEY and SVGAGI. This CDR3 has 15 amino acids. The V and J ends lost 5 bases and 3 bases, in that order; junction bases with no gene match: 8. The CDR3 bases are TGTGCCAGCAGTCGGTCAGGGGGCGGCGACTATGGCTACACCTTC. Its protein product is CASSRSGGGDYGYTF.

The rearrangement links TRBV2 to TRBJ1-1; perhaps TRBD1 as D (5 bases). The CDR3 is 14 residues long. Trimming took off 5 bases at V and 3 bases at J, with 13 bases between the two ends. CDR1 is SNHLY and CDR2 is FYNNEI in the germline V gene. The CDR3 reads CASSREGRDTEAFF. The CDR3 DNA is TGTGCCAGCAGTAGGGAGGGACGGGACACTGAAGCTTTCTTT.

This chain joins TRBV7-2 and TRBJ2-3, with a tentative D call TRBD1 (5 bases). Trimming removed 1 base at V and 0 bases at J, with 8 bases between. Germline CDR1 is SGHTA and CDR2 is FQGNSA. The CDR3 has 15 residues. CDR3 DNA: TGTGCCAGCAGCTTAGATAAGGGGAGCACAGATACGCAGTATTTT. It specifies CASSLDKGSTDTQYF.

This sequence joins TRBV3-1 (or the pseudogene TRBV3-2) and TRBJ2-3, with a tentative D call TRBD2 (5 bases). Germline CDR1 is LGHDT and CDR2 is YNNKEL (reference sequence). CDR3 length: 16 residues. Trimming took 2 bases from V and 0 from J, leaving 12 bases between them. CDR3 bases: TGTGCCAGCAGCCAATCCGGGGTGGGTAGCACAGATACGCAGTATTTT. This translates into CASSQSGVGSTDTQYF.

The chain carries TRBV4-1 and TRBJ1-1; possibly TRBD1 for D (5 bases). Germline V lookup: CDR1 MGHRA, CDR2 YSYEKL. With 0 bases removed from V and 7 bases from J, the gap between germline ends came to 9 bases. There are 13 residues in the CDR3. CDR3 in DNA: TGCGCCAGCAGCCAAGACCGGAGGGGTGAAGCTTTCTTT. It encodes CASSQDRRGEAFF.

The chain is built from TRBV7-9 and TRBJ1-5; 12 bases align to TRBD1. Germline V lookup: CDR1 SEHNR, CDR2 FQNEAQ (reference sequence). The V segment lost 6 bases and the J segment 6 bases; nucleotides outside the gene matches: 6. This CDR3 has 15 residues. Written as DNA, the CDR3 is TGTGCCAGCAGTACCGGGACAGGGGGCAGTCAGCCCCAGCATTTT. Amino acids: CASSTGTGGSQPQHF.

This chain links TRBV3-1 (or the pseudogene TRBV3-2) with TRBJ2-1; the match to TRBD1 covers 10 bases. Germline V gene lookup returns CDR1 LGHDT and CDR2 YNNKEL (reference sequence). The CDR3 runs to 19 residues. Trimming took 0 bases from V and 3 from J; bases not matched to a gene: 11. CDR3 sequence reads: CASSQDPRTGGVGYNEQFF. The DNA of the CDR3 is TGTGCCAGCAGCCAAGATCCGAGGACAGGGGGAGTCGGCTACAATGAGCAGTTCTTC.

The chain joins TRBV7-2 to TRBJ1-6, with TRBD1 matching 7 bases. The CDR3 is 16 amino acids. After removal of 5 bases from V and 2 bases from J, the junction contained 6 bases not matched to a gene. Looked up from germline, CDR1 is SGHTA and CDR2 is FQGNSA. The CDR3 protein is CASSMGDSAYNSPLHF. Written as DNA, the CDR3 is TGTGCCAGCAGCATGGGGGACAGCGCCTATAATTCACCCCTCCACTTT.

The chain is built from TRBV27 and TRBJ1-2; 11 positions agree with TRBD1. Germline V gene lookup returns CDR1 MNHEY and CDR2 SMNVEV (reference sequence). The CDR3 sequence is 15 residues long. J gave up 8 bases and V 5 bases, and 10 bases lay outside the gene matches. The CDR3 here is CASSQYRDRGYGYTF. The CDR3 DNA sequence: TGTGCCAGCAGTCAGTACCGGGACAGGGGGTACGGCTACACCTTC.

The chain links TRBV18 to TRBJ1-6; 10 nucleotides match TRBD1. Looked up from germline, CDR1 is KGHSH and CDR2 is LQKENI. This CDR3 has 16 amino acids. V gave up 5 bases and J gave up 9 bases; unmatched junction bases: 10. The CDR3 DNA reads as TGTGCCAGCTCATCTCGGGGGACAGGGGATTCTTCACCCCTCCACTTT. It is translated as CASSSRGTGDSSPLHF.